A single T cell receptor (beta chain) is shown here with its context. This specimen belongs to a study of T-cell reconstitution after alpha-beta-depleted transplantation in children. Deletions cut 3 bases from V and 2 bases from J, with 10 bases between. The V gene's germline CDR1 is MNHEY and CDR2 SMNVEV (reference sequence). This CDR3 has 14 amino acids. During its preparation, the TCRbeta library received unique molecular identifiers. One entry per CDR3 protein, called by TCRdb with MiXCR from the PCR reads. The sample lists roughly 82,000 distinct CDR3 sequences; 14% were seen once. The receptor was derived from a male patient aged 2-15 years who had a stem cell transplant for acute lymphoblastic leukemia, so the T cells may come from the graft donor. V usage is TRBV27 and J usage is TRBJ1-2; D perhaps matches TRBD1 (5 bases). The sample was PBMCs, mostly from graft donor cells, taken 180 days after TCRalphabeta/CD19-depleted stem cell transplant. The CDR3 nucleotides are TGTGCCAGCAGTTTTGGCAGGGTAAACTATGGCTACACCTTC. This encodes CASSFGRVNYGYTF.